This passage covers 7 T cell receptor beta chains from one sample sequenced in a study of CXCR3-negative and CXCR3-positive naive CD8 T cells. Regarding the study as a whole: More hydrophobic TRB CDR3s occurred in CXCR3-positive than in CXCR3-negative naive cells.

For these receptors, no antigen is known. It was by 5' RACE with UMI labels that the TRB cDNA libraries were prepared. Following a re-call of the 5' RACE reads, TCRdb has one entry per CDR3 protein and lacks DNA. Its listing shows over 95,000 distinct CDR3 sequences. The sample taken for sequencing was naive CXCR3+ CD8+ T cells from blood. Subset reported: CD45RO-CCR7+CD27+CD95- naive CD8+ T cells expressing CXCR3 (TNR3+). The origin of the receptors is a human donor in good health. Some clones in this sample may be carry-over from other donors' samples.

The chain combines TRBV5-1 with TRBJ2-1; without DNA, the TCRdb call of TRBD2 cannot be checked. Germline CDR1 SGHRS, CDR2 YFSETQ. There are 18 residues in the CDR3. The CDR3: CASSLGTLLAGGNNEQFF.

The genes are TRBV5-1 and TRBJ2-2. The CDR3 covers 15 residues. The germline CDR1 and CDR2 sequences are SGHRS and YFSETQ. CDR3 sequence reads: CASSLEGRSTGELFF.

V and J are TRBV28 and TRBJ2-7; TCRdb indicates TRBD2, and absent DNA this call remains unverified. CDR1 and CDR2 from the germline V gene are MDHEN and SYDVKM. The CDR3 runs to 15 residues. The CDR3 spells CASSSELAANYEQYF.

The V call is TRBV28, the J call TRBJ1-4. The CDR3 is made up of 12 amino acids. Germline lookup yields CDR1 MDHEN and CDR2 SYDVKM. CDR3 sequence: CASFRGGGELFF. Full variable domain (rest looked up from reference TRBV28 and TRBJ1-4): DVKVTQSSRYLVKRTGEKVFLECVQDMDHENMFWYRQDPGLGLRLIYFSYDVKMKEKGDIPEGYSVSREKKERFSLILESASTNQTSMYLCASFRGGGELFFGSGTQLSVL.

The V and J genes are TRBV5-1 and TRBJ2-1; TCRdb indicates TRBD2, and absent DNA this call remains unverified. CDR1 SGHRS and CDR2 YFSETQ come from the germline V gene. The CDR3 spans 15 residues. CDR3 region: CASSYTSGDYNEQFF.

This chain connects TRBV29-1 to TRBJ2-5; the D call of TRBD2 rests on TCRdb alone, since no DNA is present to check it. Germline values: CDR1 SQVTM, CDR2 ANQGSEA. This CDR3 contains 15 residues. CDR3 region: CSVEDGGWGQETQYF.

This rearrangement joins TRBV4-1 to TRBJ2-2. Germline V gene lookup returns CDR1 MGHRA and CDR2 YSYEKL. The CDR3 contains 13 residues. The chain's CDR3 is CASSHKNTGELFF.